Reported below is one TCR beta chain. Its antigen is still unknown. Assay used: immunoSEQ multiplex PCR; TCRdb lists only in-frame clones, some missing. The profile shows roughly 150,000 clones, around 92% of them singletons. Trimming stripped 1 base from V and 9 bases from J, with 16 bases between. From germline, CDR1 is LGHNA and CDR2 YSLEER. The CDR3 extends over 15 amino acids. The data originate from a study of T cell responses to AZD1222 COVID-19 vaccine. Study-wide results and caveats: At baseline, just a handful of AZD1222 recipients tested seropositive. Repertoire collection took place solely once the T cell response had peaked. It should be noted that donors were predominantly white British and more often female, and clonal diversity was possibly underestimated. Nearly half of unique spike-specific TCRs reportedly avoided B.1.351 and B.1.1.7 mutated regions.

This specimen was peripheral blood, taken on day 0 of AZD1222 vaccination. This receptor was taken from an adult in good health. V usage is TRBV4-3 and J usage is TRBJ2-1; D might be TRBD2 (5 bases). The CDR3 DNA sequence: TGCGCCAGCAGCCAAGGAGTTCGGGGTTCCAGTGAGCAGTTCTTC. The encoded protein is CASSQGVRGSSEQFF.